These 8 T cell receptor beta chains came from one sample sequenced in a study of CD8+ T cells in alopecia areata. Extraction and reverse transcription of RNA yielded cDNA as the sequencing template. Profiled with immunoSEQ multiplex PCR; TCRdb holds only in-frame clones, not every one. The sample yields around 300,000 clones, over 45% seen once. Treatment denoted: oral pan-JAK inhibitor, 5-10 mg twice daily. The sample in question was CD4+ T cells sorted from blood, obtained between weeks 51 and 52, from a patient treated with tofacitinib. The receptors were sampled from a human donor with alopecia areata.

This clone was seen a few times. This sequence joins TRBV7-9 and TRBJ2-6; D not certain. Trimming took off 4 bases at V and 0 bases at J, with 7 bases between the two ends. The germline gives CDR1 SEHNR, CDR2 FQNEAQ (reference sequence). The CDR3 extends over 15 amino acids. CDR3 region: CASSYTASGANVLTF. The CDR3 region has the DNA TGTGCCAGCAGCTATACAGCCTCTGGGGCCAACGTCCTGACTTTC.

The chain has TRBV4-1 and TRBJ1-6; the D is unclear. Per germline, CDR1 MGHRA and CDR2 YSYEKL. V gave up 0 bases and J gave up 0 bases, with 12 bases separating them. The CDR3 consists of 18 residues. CDR3 protein: CASSQEGISSSYNSPLHF. In nucleotides, the CDR3 is TGCGCCAGCAGCCAAGAAGGGATCTCAAGCTCCTATAATTCACCCCTCCACTTT.

The chain links TRBV19 to TRBJ1-2; D uncertain. Trimming removed 3 bases from V and 7 bases from J, with 9 bases in between. This CDR3 spans 12 amino acids. Germline V CDR1 and CDR2: LNHDA, SQIVND (reference sequence). In DNA, the CDR3 is TGTGCCAGTAGTATTGCGCAGGCTGGCTACACCTTC. Translating gives CASSIAQAGYTF. The full variable domain, in which reference TRBV19 and TRBJ1-2 provide the parts outside the CDR3, is DGGITQSPKYLFRKEGQNVTLSCEQNLNHDAMYWYRQDPGQGLRLIYYSQIVNDFQKGDIAEGYSVSREKKESFPLTVTSAQKNPTAFYLCASSIAQAGYTFGSGTRLTVV.

This clone appeared a few times. The chain carries TRBV4-3 and TRBJ2-5, with D possibly matching TRBD1 (6 bases). Trimming removed 0 bases from V and 1 base from J, with 9 bases in between. This CDR3 is built from 15 residues. The germline gives CDR1 LGHNA, CDR2 YSLEER. DNA for the CDR3: TGCGCCAGCAGCCAAGATCGAGGGGGCCAAGAGACCCAGTACTTC. This translates into CASSQDRGGQETQYF.

This clone has more than one count but fewer than ten. This chain uses TRBV5-6 with TRBJ2-7; D is undetermined. The ends were cut back, 3 bases at V and 0 bases at J, with 10 bases in the middle. CDR1 and CDR2 from the germline V gene are SGHDT and YYEEEE. There are 14 residues in the CDR3. CDR3 sequence (DNA): TGTGCCAGCAGCTATTCCGACATCTCCTACGAGCAGTACTTC. Translated: CASSYSDISYEQYF.

The V gene is TRBV5-1, the J gene TRBJ1-2, with D possibly being TRBD1 (6 bases). CDR1 and CDR2 from the germline V gene are SGHRS and YFSETQ. The CDR3 covers 14 residues. Trimming cost V 4 bases and J 7 bases, with 17 bases left between them. The CDR3 nucleotides are TGCGCCAGCAGCCGGGGGGCGCAGGGATCTGGCTACACCTTC. Encoded protein: CASSRGAQGSGYTF.

This clone has just a few counts. The chain couples TRBV30 to TRBJ2-1; TRBD2 matches at 14 bases. From germline, CDR1 is GTSNPN and CDR2 SVGIG (reference sequence). The CDR3 spans 16 residues. Trimming took 2 bases from V and 3 from J; bases not matched to a gene: 3. The DNA for the CDR3 is TGTGCCTGGAGTACCGGGACTAGCGGGAGCTACAATGAGCAGTTCTTC. Its protein product is CAWSTGTSGSYNEQFF.

The V call is TRBV30, the J call TRBJ1-5; D uncertain. CDR3 size: 14 residues. V lost 3 bases and J 0 bases, leaving 9 bases between the germline ends. Per the germline V gene, CDR1 is GTSNPN and CDR2 is SVGIG (reference sequence). DNA for the CDR3: TGTGCCTGGAGGTCCCAAAGTAGCAATCAGCCCCAGCATTTT. Protein product: CAWRSQSSNQPQHF.